Below, 9 T cell receptor beta chains from the same sample are listed, as sequenced in a study of cytotoxic CD8 clonotypes in ibrutinib-treated CLL (dated by TCRdb to the early 2020s). Library generation was performed with the immunoSEQ multiplex PCR assay. As stored in TCRdb, this immuneACCESS dataset retains in-frame rearrangements with V and J assigned. A fraction of the clones does not appear; measured against another copy, unresolved V genes explain less than half of the discrepancy, and the remainder lacks a known reason. This sample lists 270,000 or so clones; approximately 76% were detected once. The top ten clones comprise around 6% of the sample. The time point label corresponds to: progressive disease on ibrutinib. This specimen was PBMCs, taken at disease progression, from a patient treated with ibrutinib. The receptors here all came from a human donor with chronic lymphocytic leukemia.

J is TRBJ2-7 and V is TRBV7-6; D is possibly TRBD2 (5 bases). Germline CDR1 SGHVS, CDR2 FNYEAQ. The CDR3 loop spans 14 amino acids. The V end was cut by 0 bases, the J end by 4 bases, with 10 bases between. CDR3 DNA sequence: TGTGCCAGCAGCTTAGCTCGGGGTTCGTACGAGCAGTACTTC. As protein: CASSLARGSYEQYF.

J is TRBJ2-4 and V is TRBV5-1; D perhaps matches TRBD2 (6 bases). CDR1 and CDR2 from the germline V gene are SGHRS and YFSETQ. V lost 2 bases and J lost 3, with 15 bases in between. CDR3 length equals 16 residues. CDR3 loop: CASSFVGSGDKNIQYF. The CDR3 DNA reads TGCGCCAGCAGCTTTGTCGGTTCGGGAGACAAAAACATTCAGTACTTC.

This CDR3 is CASSDPLAGYYNEQFF. CDR3 DNA sequence: TGTGCCAGCAGTGACCCCCTAGCGGGGTACTACAATGAGCAGTTCTTC. The genes are TRBV6-1 and TRBJ2-1; 9 bases are a match to TRBD2. V trimming: 3 bases; J trimming: 3 bases; junction bases outside the gene matches: 6. CDR3 length: 16 residues. Germline V gives CDR1 MNHNS, CDR2 SASEGT.

The genes are TRBV7-2 and TRBJ2-7; no firm D call. This CDR3 region has 11 residues. CDR1 SGHTA and CDR2 FQGNSA come from the germline V gene. Trimming removed 5 bases from V and 1 base from J, with 3 bases in between. The CDR3 loop reads CASSDSYEQYF. In DNA, the CDR3 is TGTGCCAGCAGCGATTCCTACGAGCAGTACTTC.

The chain is built from TRBV25-1 and TRBJ2-1; TRBD2 matches 9 bases. Germline V lookup: CDR1 MGHDK, CDR2 SYGVNS. The CDR3 has 17 amino acids. V dropped 1 base and J dropped 7; count of bases not matched to a gene: 11. The CDR3 DNA follows: TGTGCCAGCAGTGAATCCCCCCAGCGGGGGGAGGAAAATGAGCAGTTCTTC. This sequence encodes CASSESPQRGEENEQFF.

The chain links TRBV15 to TRBJ1-2, with D perhaps matching TRBD1 (6 bases). Germline V lookup: CDR1 LNHNV, CDR2 YYDKDF (reference sequence). V shed 0 bases and J shed 5 bases, with 13 bases lying between them. CDR3 length: 15 residues. The CDR3 coding sequence is TGTGCCACCAGCAGAGATGAAGGGACACAGTATGGCTACACCTTC. It translates to CATSRDEGTQYGYTF.

The chain carries TRBV19 and TRBJ2-5; 11 bases match TRBD2. CDR3 length: 13 residues. Losses at the gene ends were 6 bases for V and 5 bases for J; bases not matched to a gene: 2. The germline V gene encodes CDR1 LNHDA and CDR2 SQIVND (reference sequence). The CDR3, as DNA: TGTGCCAGTAGCTTAGCGGGAGGGGAGACCCAGTACTTC. Translation: CASSLAGGETQYF.

The J gene is TRBJ1-6, the V gene TRBV2; no clear D gene. Germline V gene sequence: CDR1 SNHLY, CDR2 FYNNEI. Between the trimmed V and J ends, which lost 0 bases and 14 bases, there was a span of 14 bases. The CDR3 covers 14 residues. This chain's CDR3 is CASSEAHSVGTLHF. CDR3 nucleotide sequence: TGTGCCAGCAGTGAAGCGCATTCTGTGGGAACCCTCCACTTT.

The rearrangement links TRBV7-8 to TRBJ2-7, with a weak D call TRBD1 (6 bases). Germline V CDR1 and CDR2: SGHVS, FQNEAQ. The CDR3 has 11 amino acids. V lost 5 bases and J 7 bases, leaving 9 bases between the germline ends. CDR3 residues: CASSRDREQYF. CDR3 coding DNA: TGTGCCAGCAGCCGCGACAGGGAGCAGTACTTC.